One sample yielded the 25 T cell receptor beta chains listed below, sequenced in a study of OX40 agonist ivuxolimab in advanced cancers. Library preparation was by the immunoSEQ multiplex PCR assay. The table comes from immuneACCESS by way of TCRdb, which keeps in-frame sequences with V and J called. Part of the clones is missing from these tables; in studies checked, under half for an unresolved V gene and the rest for unknown reasons. The sample records tens of thousands of clones, 65% to 90% of which are singletons. The ten most abundant clones make up more than 13% of the sample. Sequenced material: CD4+ or CD8+ T cells sorted from blood, taken in a trial of the OX40 agonist ivuxolimab. The source is an adult with an advanced solid tumor such as melanoma, head and neck, liver or kidney cancer.

The chain joins TRBV27 to TRBJ2-7; no firm D call. The CDR3 is made up of 11 amino acids. Trimming pared 5 bases from V and 2 bases from J, leaving 4 bases between. Germline CDR1 and CDR2: MNHEY and SMNVEV (reference sequence). The CDR3 DNA reads TGTGCCAGCAGTACGCCCTACGAGCAGTACTTC. Protein product: CASSTPYEQYF.

V and J are TRBV23-1 and TRBJ2-7; 7 nucleotides agree with TRBD2. TRBV23-1 is flagged as an ORF with uncertain function. This CDR3 region has 15 residues. J gave up 5 bases and V 7 bases, and 14 bases lay outside the gene matches. The CDR3 is CASTWGRVFSHEQYF. The CDR3 DNA reads TGCGCCAGCACATGGGGGAGGGTTTTTTCCCACGAGCAGTACTTC.

The gene calls are TRBV5-4 and TRBJ2-5; 8 bases fit TRBD1. Trimming took 1 base from V and 5 from J; bases not matched to a gene: 13. This CDR3 contains 17 residues. Germline CDR1 reads SGHNT; CDR2 reads YYREEE (reference sequence). CDR3 region: CASSLLVPRGPRETQYF. The DNA of the CDR3 is TGTGCCAGCAGCTTGTTGGTTCCCAGGGGGCCACGGGAGACCCAGTACTTC.

The chain joins TRBV2 to TRBJ2-1, with 11 bases matching TRBD1. The CDR3 sequence is 14 residues long. The V gene end was trimmed by 6 bases and the J gene end by 7 bases; junction bases not matched to a gene: 5. Germline CDR1 and CDR2: SNHLY and FYNNEI. The CDR3 is CASSHGQGANEQFF. The CDR3 DNA reads as TGTGCCAGCAGCCACGGACAGGGGGCTAATGAGCAGTTCTTC.

This clone has a handful of counts. The V gene is TRBV11-3, the J gene TRBJ1-2, with 7 nucleotides matching TRBD1. Trimming cost V 10 bases and J 8 bases; bases outside gene matches: 7. The CDR3 runs 11 residues. CDR1 and CDR2 (germline): SGHNT, YENEEA. As DNA, the CDR3 is TGTGCCACCAGGGGGGGGACCGGCTACACCTTC. It codes for CATRGGTGYTF. Full variable domain (remainder filled in from reference TRBV11-3 and TRBJ1-2): EAGVVQSPRYKIIEKKQPVAFWCNPISGHNTLYWYLQNLGQGPELLIRYENEEAVDDSQLPKDRFSAERLKGVDSTLKIQPAELGDSAVYLCATRGGTGYTFGSGTRLTVV.

The rearrangement joins TRBV5-6 to TRBJ2-2; 8 nucleotides align to TRBD2. Germline V gene lookup returns CDR1 SGHDT and CDR2 YYEEEE. The CDR3 is 14 residues long. Trimming at V came to 2 bases and at J to 7 bases, leaving 4 bases not matched to a gene. In DNA, the CDR3 is TGTGCCAGCAGCTTTGGACTAGCAGGCGGGGAGCTGTTTTTT. It encodes CASSFGLAGGELFF.

The J gene is TRBJ1-3, the V gene TRBV21-1; no check of the table's D call, TRBD1, against the DNA was made. TRBV21-1 is flagged as a pseudogene. This CDR3 is built from 17 residues. This CDR3 reads CASSARDSQISGNTIYF. CDR3 in DNA: TGTGCCAGCAGCGCCAGGGACAGCCAAATCTCTGGAAACACCATATATTTT.

V and J are TRBV14 and TRBJ2-7; D call uncertain. CDR3 length: 16 amino acids. Trimming took off 1 base at V and 4 bases at J, with 17 bases between the two ends. From germline, CDR1 is SGHDN and CDR2 FVKESK. The chain's CDR3 is CASSQGSFGRAYEQYF. The DNA of the CDR3 is TGTGCCAGCAGCCAAGGGTCTTTCGGCAGAGCTTACGAGCAGTACTTC.

J is TRBJ1-1 and V is TRBV6-5, with TRBD1 matching 7 bases. CDR3 length equals 14 residues. Germline CDR1 MNHEY, CDR2 SVGAGI. The V and J ends lost 6 bases and 5 bases, in that order; junction bases with no gene match: 9. The DNA for the CDR3 is TGTGCCAGCAGCCAAACAGGGGTTCGTACTGAAGCTTTCTTT. Translating it yields CASSQTGVRTEAFF.

The V call is TRBV2, the J call TRBJ2-1; possibly TRBD2 for D (5 bases). CDR3 length: 16 amino acids. From germline, CDR1 is SNHLY and CDR2 FYNNEI. The germline V and J ends were trimmed by 5 bases and 0 bases, with 14 bases remaining between them. CDR3 sequence reads: CASSSDSSSSYNEQFF. CDR3 bases: TGTGCCAGCAGTTCGGACTCGTCGAGCTCCTACAATGAGCAGTTCTTC.

In its sample, this clone was seen a few times. The genes are TRBV5-4 and TRBJ1-2; unclear D gene. Germline CDR1 is SGHNT and CDR2 is YYREEE (reference sequence). Trimming shortened V by 0 bases and J by 8 bases, and 14 bases separated the two germline ends. The CDR3 totals 14 residues. The CDR3: CASSLGGSGRGYTF. The CDR3 nucleotides read TGTGCCAGCAGCTTGGGGGGTTCAGGTCGGGGCTACACCTTC.

J is TRBJ1-2 and V is TRBV5-5; D gene uncertain. The V end was cut by 4 bases, the J end by 2 bases, with 9 bases between. Germline V gene data show CDR1 as SGHKS and CDR2 as YYEKEE (reference sequence). The CDR3 has 13 residues. The chain's CDR3 is CASSPDLNYGYTF. The CDR3 nucleotides read TGTGCCAGCAGCCCCGACTTAAACTATGGCTACACCTTC.

V gene TRBV9 combines with J gene TRBJ2-3, with a possible D match to TRBD2 (6 bases). CDR1 and CDR2 (germline): SGDLS, YYNGEE. Deletions cut 4 bases from V and 0 bases from J, with 9 bases between. There are 14 residues in the CDR3. Written as DNA, the CDR3 is TGTGCCAGCAGCCCGGGACTGAGCACAGATACGCAGTATTTT. Encoded protein: CASSPGLSTDTQYF.

V and J are TRBV9 and TRBJ2-2; D remains ambiguous. CDR1 SGDLS and CDR2 YYNGEE come from the germline V gene. V was trimmed by 1 base and J by 0 bases, leaving 1 base between them. This CDR3 has 13 residues. The CDR3 protein is CASSVTNTGELFF. CDR3 bases: TGTGCCAGCAGCGTAACGAACACCGGGGAGCTGTTTTTT.

This chain connects TRBV28 to TRBJ2-2, with D uncertain. Deletions cut 6 bases from V and 4 bases from J, with 9 bases between. CDR1 is MDHEN, CDR2 SYDVKM, per germline. The CDR3 totals 13 residues. The CDR3 loop reads CASSPPGTGELFF. CDR3 nucleotide sequence: TGTGCCAGCAGCCCTCCGGGCACCGGGGAGCTGTTTTTT. The whole variable domain, filled in from reference TRBV28 and TRBJ2-2, reads DVKVTQSSRYLVKRTGEKVFLECVQDMDHENMFWYRQDPGLGLRLIYFSYDVKMKEKGDIPEGYSVSREKKERFSLILESASTNQTSMYLCASSPPGTGELFFGEGSRLTVL.

The chain carries TRBV7-8 and TRBJ1-4, with D hard to call. The CDR3 extends over 15 amino acids. The germline V gene encodes CDR1 SGHVS and CDR2 FQNEAQ. Trimming removed 2 bases from V and 8 bases from J, with 15 bases in between. The CDR3 spells CASSLPSVRNEKLFF. The DNA of the CDR3 is TGTGCCAGCAGCTTACCGAGCGTACGAAACGAAAAACTGTTTTTT.

The chain uses TRBV5-6 and TRBJ2-4, with 11 bases lining up with TRBD2. The CDR3 length is 16 residues. Germline CDR1 and CDR2: SGHDT and YYEEEE. V was clipped by 3 bases and J by 2 bases; unmatched bases: 4. CDR3 bases: TGTGCCAGCAGCTCTAGCGGGGGGCTAACCAAAAACATTCAGTACTTC. Encoded protein: CASSSSGGLTKNIQYF. Together with reference TRBV5-6 and TRBJ2-4, the CDR3 gives the full variable domain: DAGVTQSPTHLIKTRGQQVTLRCSPKSGHDTVSWYQQALGQGPQFIFQYYEEEERQRGNFPDRFSGHQFPNYSSELNVNALLLGDSALYLCASSSSGGLTKNIQYFGAGTRLSVL.

The chain links TRBV19 to TRBJ1-1; TRBD1 is a possible D gene (6 bases). Trimming removed 8 bases at V and 6 bases at J, with 13 bases between. CDR1 is LNHDA, CDR2 SQIVND, per germline (reference sequence). There are 12 residues in the CDR3. The CDR3 DNA reads as TGTGCCAGTTTCTCCAGGGGTTCTGAAGCTTTCTTT. Translated, it gives CASFSRGSEAFF.

Here the CDR3 reads CASSWSRGLNTEAFF. For the CDR3, the DNA is TGTGCCAGCAGCTGGAGCAGGGGGCTAAACACTGAAGCTTTCTTT. This chain links TRBV7-8 with TRBJ1-1; 8 bases match TRBD1. V lost 4 bases, J lost 2 bases, and 6 bases stayed unmatched. Germline V CDR1 and CDR2: SGHVS, FQNEAQ. The CDR3 is 15 amino acids. Based on the CDR3 plus reference TRBV7-8 and TRBJ1-1, the full variable domain is GAGVSQSPRYKVAKRGQDVALRCDPISGHVSLFWYQQALGQGPEFLTYFQNEAQLDKSGLPSDRFFAERPEGSVSTLKIQRTQQEDSAVYLCASSWSRGLNTEAFFGQGTRLTVV.

This chain links TRBV27 with TRBJ1-1; tentative D call: TRBD1 (5 bases). CDR1 MNHEY and CDR2 SMNVEV come from the germline V gene (reference sequence). The CDR3 has 13 residues. The germline V and J ends were trimmed by 2 bases and 5 bases, with 9 bases remaining between them. The CDR3 nucleotides are TGTGCCAGCAGTTTAGGGACGCGAACTGAAGCTTTCTTT. This translates into CASSLGTRTEAFF.

V gene TRBV5-1 combines with J gene TRBJ2-5; TRBD2 agrees at 7 bases. This CDR3 is built from 14 residues. CDR1 is SGHRS, CDR2 YFSETQ, per germline. V lost 0 bases and J lost 5; bases outside the gene matches: 4. As DNA, the CDR3 is TGCGCCAGCAGCTTGGAGTCTAGCGGCGAGACCCAGTACTTC. It translates to CASSLESSGETQYF.

The rearrangement links TRBV4-1 to TRBJ2-3; the match to TRBD2 covers 8 bases. Germline trimming cut 3 bases from V and 2 bases from J; bases unmatched to any gene: 7. Germline assignment: CDR1 MGHRA and CDR2 YSYEKL. The length of the CDR3 is 16 residues. The CDR3 spells CASSHPTSANTDTQYF. In DNA, the CDR3 is TGCGCCAGCAGCCACCCGACTAGCGCAAACACAGATACGCAGTATTTT.

V and J are TRBV13 and TRBJ1-5, with D possibly matching TRBD1 (6 bases). Between the trimmed V and J ends, which lost 5 bases and 8 bases, there was a span of 10 bases. The germline V gene has CDR1 PRHDT and CDR2 FYEKMQ (reference sequence). The length of the CDR3 is 12 residues. This CDR3 is CASSPQGKPQHF. The CDR3 DNA follows: TGTGCCAGCAGCCCCCAGGGGAAGCCCCAGCATTTT.

This sequence joins TRBV11-2 and TRBJ2-7; 10 bases line up with TRBD1. The CDR3 has 15 amino acids. The V and J ends lost 5 bases and 3 bases, in that order; junction bases with no gene match: 7. Germline V gives CDR1 SGHAT, CDR2 FQNNGV. The CDR3 is CASSVRDRGLYEQYF. The CDR3 DNA is TGTGCCAGCAGCGTCCGGGACAGGGGACTCTACGAGCAGTACTTC.

The J gene is TRBJ2-1, the V gene TRBV18; 10 bases are shared with TRBD1. V lost 3 bases to trimming and J lost 8 bases; unmatched junction nucleotides: 10. Germline CDR1 and CDR2: KGHSH and LQKENI. This CDR3 has 16 residues. CDR3 sequence: CASSPIRDRGIDEQFF. For the CDR3, the DNA is TGTGCCAGCTCACCTATCCGGGACAGGGGTATCGATGAGCAGTTCTTC.